This entry describes one TCR beta chain. Measured with immunoSEQ multiplex PCR; TCRdb has only the in-frame clones, and not every one. This table holds 90,000 to 95,000 clones, around 93% found once. The data derive from a study of T cell responses to AZD1222 COVID-19 vaccine. As for the study in general: Recipients boosted at about 4 weeks or about 12 weeks are pooled.

Germline CDR1 SEHNR, CDR2 FQNEAQ (reference sequence). This CDR3 contains 14 residues. V lost 1 base to trimming and J lost 7 bases; unmatched junction nucleotides: 7. The V call is TRBV7-9, the J call TRBJ2-7, with 7 bases aligning to TRBD2. The source material was peripheral blood, sampled on day 0 of AZD1222 vaccination. The receptor comes from an adult in good health. In DNA form, the CDR3 reads TGTGCCAGCAGCTTAGTTGCGGGAGAAGGGGAGCAGTACTTC. This encodes CASSLVAGEGEQYF.